This TCR beta chain originates from a study of blood T cell repertoires in COVID-19. Sequencing was performed with immunoSEQ multiplex PCR; in TCRdb, only in-frame clones are kept and a portion is missing. There are under 250,000 clones in the sample; just under 85% occur only once, and about 6.3% lies in the top ten. The length of the CDR3 is 16 residues. Trimming stripped 0 bases from V and 4 bases from J, with 12 bases between. Germline CDR1 and CDR2: WNHNN and SYGVQD (reference sequence). The receptor comes from a woman in her sixties with active or convalescent COVID-19. Source material: peripheral blood. This rearrangement joins TRBV10-1 to TRBJ2-2, with D unresolved. CDR3 sequence: CASSESSGPGTGELFF. Written as DNA, the CDR3 is TGCGCCAGCAGTGAGTCTTCTGGGCCAGGCACCGGGGAGCTGTTTTTT.